This T cell receptor (beta chain) appears in the sequencing data of a study of blood T cell repertoires in COVID-19 (dated by TCRdb to the early 2020s). General notes on the study: The collaborator samples originated in the United States, Italy and Spain and spanned the acute and convalescent phases of COVID-19. The material from the prospective study consisted of cDNA or gDNA derived from T cells, B-cell-depleted T cells, or PBMCs. The dataset comprised deeply sampled blood TCRbeta repertoires from subjects exposed to, actively infected with, or recovered from COVID-19. The repertoires were released in a freely available public database meant as a resource for research on the immune response to SARS-CoV-2. The samples were drawn from the first 160 participants of the ongoing ImmuneRACE study and from 950 to 1,500 subjects provided by 6 global collaborators. Sample metadata almost always included a de-identified subject ID, COVID-19 status, age in years and sex. HLA class I and class II types, where available, came from metadata supplied by the sample provider rather than from assay-based typing.

Study-wide findings and limitations: The quantity of clinical and demographic metadata differed by source and by participant and was supplied without curation.

Germline trimming amounts to 3 bases on V and 1 base on J, with 0 as the count of junction bases outside the gene matches. From the cysteine through the phenylalanine, the CDR3 covers 14 amino acids. Only CDR3 DNA is held: 42 bases, read in frame from base 1. CDR1 and CDR2, looked up from the germline V gene, are LGHNA and YSLEER. The immunoSEQ Assay, a bias-controlled multiplex PCR, was used to amplify TCRbeta CDR3 regions from genomic DNA. Turning to the authors' computational methods: The number of nucleated cells in each sample was estimated by amplification of reference gene primers within the assay. To quantify the absolute abundance of each unique TCRbeta CDR3 rearrangement, sequence reads were collapsed and filtered. For each sample, productive Simpson clonality was calculated as the square root of Simpson's diversity index over productive rearrangements. Not all clones reach the TCRdb copy of this immuneACCESS table, which keeps in-frame sequences only. Checked studies attribute under half of the gap to unresolved V genes and leave the rest unexplained. Clone size and V and J calls were adopted from that table, with D and trimming inferred from the DNA. This sample is represented by roughly 150,000 clones; roughly nine tenths of them were singletons. The ten largest clonotypes hold roughly an eighth of the sample.

One collaborating source in Seattle enrolled patients while the patients were actively infected and followed the patients over time throughout the course of disease. Whole blood was collected in K2EDTA tubes by collaborating institutions according to the institutions' own protocols. For TCRbeta analysis, collaborator samples were shipped as frozen whole blood, as isolated PBMCs, or as DNA extracted from either sample type. Of note for this clone: Its cognate antigen has yet to be identified. It has no much larger one-base neighbor in the sample; base qualities were not kept.

The sample taken for sequencing was peripheral blood. The chain is made from TRBV4-3 and TRBJ1-1; TRBD1 agrees with 9 junctional bases. The sequence derives from a man in his late teens or twenties with COVID-19, enrolled during active disease. CDR3 region: CASSQDRGNTEAFF. The sequence in DNA is TGCGCCAGCAGCCAGGACAGGGGGAACACTGAAGCTTTCTTT.